These 7 T cell receptor beta chains were sequenced from one sample in a study of molecular identifiers for immune sequencing clone quantification. MiXCR was run by TCRdb on the PCR reads, yielding one entry per CDR3 protein. The repertoire has about 640,000 distinct CDR3 sequences, 15% to 20% of them found once; the top ten carry under 0.95%. Sequencing used naive CD8+ T cells from blood, with Jurkat cell RNA spiked in. Subset indicated: FACS-sorted CD8+CD4-CCR7+CD45RA+ naive T cells. The receptors originated from a human donor in good health. Some libraries in this study had Jurkat cell RNA spiked in.

This clonotype was counted only a few times. The V call is TRBV6-2 or TRBV6-3, the J call TRBJ2-7; 10 nucleotides line up with TRBD1. The CDR3 totals 14 residues. The V segment lost 5 bases and the J segment 3 bases; nucleotides outside the gene matches: 4. Per the germline V gene, CDR1 is MNHEY and CDR2 is SVGEGT. The CDR3 region is CASSARTGGYEQYF. In DNA form, the CDR3 reads TGTGCCAGCAGTGCCAGGACAGGGGGCTACGAGCAGTACTTC.

This clonotype was found many times. This chain joins TRBV10-3 and TRBJ1-1; D uncertain. Trimming stripped 8 bases from V and 2 bases from J, with 9 bases between. This CDR3 has 12 residues. Germline V gene lookup returns CDR1 ENHRY and CDR2 SYGVKD. CDR3 sequence (DNA): TGTGCCATCTCGGCAATAAACACTGAAGCTTTCTTT. This encodes CAISAINTEAFF.

This clonotype was detected many times. The V and J genes are TRBV6-1 and TRBJ2-2, with D perhaps TRBD2 (5 bases). Germline lookup yields CDR1 MNHNS and CDR2 SASEGT. This CDR3 comprises 16 residues. With 1 base removed from V and 1 base from J, the gap between germline ends came to 10 bases. The CDR3 reads CASSEVPAVNTGELFF. The CDR3 DNA follows: TGTGCCAGCAGTGAAGTTCCAGCGGTGAACACCGGGGAGCTGTTTTTT.

On this clonotype: The conserved closing phenylalanine or tryptophan is absent in this CDR3, likely reflecting a read error. V gene TRBV5-1 combines with J gene TRBJ1-1; no clear D. The V gene's germline CDR1 is SGHRS and CDR2 YFSETQ. CDR3 length: 13 residues. Trimming cost V 0 bases and J 2 bases, with 5 bases left between them. The DNA of the CDR3 is TGCGCCAGCAGCTTGGGAGGCAACACTGAAGCTTTCTCT. Its translation: CASSLGGNTEAFS.

This clonotype was counted between two and nine times. V is TRBV19 and J is TRBJ2-7; 8 nucleotides match TRBD2. J lost 1 base, V lost 4 bases, and 9 bases had no gene match. The CDR3 is 16 amino acids. Germline CDR1 LNHDA, CDR2 SQIVND (reference sequence). The CDR3 region has the DNA TGTGCCAGTAGTACCCACGGGGGGGAGATATCCTACGAGCAGTACTTC. Translation gives CASSTHGGEISYEQYF.

A word on this clonotype: The junction does not match germline at one end; this may be a read error. The chain recombines TRBV29-1 with TRBJ1-2; D not certain. Germline lookup yields CDR1 SQVTM and CDR2 ANQGSEA. This CDR3 comprises 15 residues. The CDR3 here is CSVVLSTRLYYSYTF. CDR3 in DNA: TGCAGCGTTGTTTTATCGACGAGGCTTTACTATAGCTACACCTTC.

This clonotype turned up a few times. The rearrangement links TRBV12-3 or TRBV12-4 to TRBJ1-2; D is undetermined. This CDR3 region has 13 residues. V lost 2 bases and J lost 4, with 8 bases in between. The CDR3 DNA reads TGTGCCAGCAGTTTAAGGGAGCTCTATGGCTACACCTTC. It yields the protein CASSLRELYGYTF.